This record covers a single T cell receptor beta chain. Its cognate antigen is unknown. This entry belongs to a study of graft-versus-host responses after intestinal transplantation. Study information: Every recipient had anti-thymocyte globulin induction and about three years of tacrolimus plus steroids.

Sequenced by immunoSEQ multiplex PCR; TCRdb stores in-frame clones only, minus some. The repertoire includes tens of thousands of clones, nearly 90% of them detected once, and around 5% sits in the top ten. Study results and caveats: HvG clone declines early post-transplant were associated with peak circulating GvH levels. Graft-donor T cell macrochimerism coincided with high graft-versus-host to host-versus-graft clonal ratios in allografts. Some GvH clones appeared in ileal mucosa or blood before recipient bone marrow.

This material consisted of PBMCs, taken around 65 days after intestinal transplantation. This clonotype was obtained from a human patient who received an intestinal transplant, so some T cells may come from the graft donor.

The chain's CDR3 is CASSYRGRYSGTEAFF. CDR3 in DNA: TGTGCCAGCAGTTACAGGGGGAGGTATTCAGGCACTGAAGCTTTCTTT. The chain is built from TRBV6-5 and TRBJ1-1; maybe TRBD1 (6 bases). Between the trimmed V and J ends, which lost 2 bases and 4 bases, there was a span of 17 bases. This CDR3 is 16 amino acids long. Germline CDR1 reads MNHEY; CDR2 reads SVGAGI.